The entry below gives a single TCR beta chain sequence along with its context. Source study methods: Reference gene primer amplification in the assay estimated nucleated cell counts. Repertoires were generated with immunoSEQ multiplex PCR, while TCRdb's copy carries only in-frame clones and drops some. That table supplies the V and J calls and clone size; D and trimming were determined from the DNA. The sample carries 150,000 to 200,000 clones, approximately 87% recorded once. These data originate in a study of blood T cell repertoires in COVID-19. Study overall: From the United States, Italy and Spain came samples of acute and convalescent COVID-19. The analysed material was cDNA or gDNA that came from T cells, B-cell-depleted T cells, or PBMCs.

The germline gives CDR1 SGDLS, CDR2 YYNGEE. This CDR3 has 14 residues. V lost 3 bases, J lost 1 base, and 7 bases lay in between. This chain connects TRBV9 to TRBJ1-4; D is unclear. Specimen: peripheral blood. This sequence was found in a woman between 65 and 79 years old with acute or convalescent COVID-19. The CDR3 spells CASSATGTNEKLFF. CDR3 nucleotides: TGTGCCAGCAGCGCGACGGGAACTAATGAAAAACTGTTTTTT. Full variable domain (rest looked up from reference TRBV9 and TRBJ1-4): DSGVTQTPKHLITATGQRVTLRCSPRSGDLSVYWYQQSLDQGLQFLIQYYNGEERAKGNILERFSAQQFPDLHSELNLSSLELGDSALYFCASSATGTNEKLFFGSGTQLSVL.